Listed below are T cell receptor beta chains from one sample, sequenced in a study of control samples from healthy donors and cancer patients. Sequenced by immunoSEQ multiplex PCR; TCRdb stores in-frame clones only, minus some. The table records about 130,000 clones, about nine tenths of them present only once. The sequenced sample was blood. Source of these receptors: a man between 18 and 35 years old in good health. The CDR3 runs from the conserved cysteine through the conserved F or W. D genes are given only for firm matches. Size tells how often a clone was seen (once, few, many) or the class of an expanded clone, and some rows leave it out.

V,D,J,size,CDR3,DNA
TRBV5-6,NA,TRBJ1-1,NA,CASSLEPGTEAFF,TGTGCCAGCAGCTTGGAACCGGGGACTGAAGCTTTCTTT
TRBV28,NA,TRBJ1-6,NA,CASSRDNYNSPLHF,TGTGCCAGCAGTCGGGACAACTATAATTCACCCCTCCACTTT
TRBV5-1,NA,TRBJ1-3,NA,CASSLGGTGNTIYF,TGCGCCAGCAGCTTGGGAGGGACTGGAAACACCATATATTTT
TRBV5-1,NA,TRBJ2-5,NA,CASSPWTIQETQYF,TGCGCCAGCAGCCCTTGGACTATCCAAGAGACCCAGTACTTC
TRBV19,TRBD1,TRBJ1-4,NA,CASSTDPGQTNEKLFF,TGTGCCAGTAGTACAGATCCGGGACAGACGAATGAAAAACTGTTTTTT
TRBV27,TRBD2,TRBJ2-2,NA,CASSLAGGLAGELFF,TGTGCCAGCAGTTTAGCGGGGGGGCTCGCCGGGGAGCTGTTTTTT
TRBV5-8,NA,TRBJ1-4,NA,CASSLDPSANGEKLFF,TGTGCCAGCAGCTTGGATCCCTCGGCGAACGGTGAAAAACTGTTTTTT
TRBV7-8,NA,TRBJ2-7,NA,CASSRGYEQYF,TGTGCCAGCAGCCGGGGCTACGAGCAGTACTTC
TRBV6-5,TRBD1,TRBJ2-5,NA,CASRTPGGETQYF,TGTGCCAGCAGGACCCCAGGGGGTGAAACCCAGTACTTC
TRBV9,NA,TRBJ1-2,once,CASRAGAGIGYTF,TGTGCCAGCAGGGCGGGGGCAGGGATCGGCTACACCTTC
TRBV9,TRBD2,TRBJ2-2,NA,CASSARLAGGTGELFF,TGTGCCAGCAGCGCCCGACTAGCGGGAGGAACCGGGGAGCTGTTTTTT
TRBV7-9,NA,TRBJ1-2,NA,CASSGGGGYTF,TGTGCCAGTTCCGGGGGAGGTGGCTACACCTTC